These 21 T cell receptor beta chains share one sample of origin, sequenced in a study of blood T cells in healthy people across ages. Primed by a sample-barcoded 5' primer and a J-beta primer mix, a second PCR proceeded for about 6 to 12 cycles. TCRdb used MiXCR to reprocess the 5' RACE reads, holding one entry per CDR3 protein. The sample contains about 940,000 distinct CDR3 sequences, about 44% of which appear only once. Sequencing was performed on blood. These receptors were obtained from a man aged 25 to 40 in good health.

The chain combines TRBV5-6 with TRBJ2-1, with 9 bases lining up with TRBD2. V trimming: 3 bases; J trimming: 15 bases; junction bases outside the gene matches: 10. Looked up from germline, CDR1 is SGHDT and CDR2 is YYEEEE. There are 13 residues in the CDR3. The CDR3 region is CASSYSPGLAAFF. Written as DNA, the CDR3 is TGTGCCAGCAGCTATTCACCGGGACTAGCAGCGTTCTTC.

This rearrangement joins TRBV4-3 to TRBJ2-1; D is perhaps TRBD1 or TRBD2 (5 bases each). V lost 0 bases to trimming and J lost 10 bases, with 13 bases between them. Germline V CDR1 and CDR2: LGHNA, YSLEER. The CDR3 loop spans 14 amino acids. The CDR3 DNA reads as TGCGCCAGCAGCCAAGAAATTGAGCGGACAGAGCAGTTCTTC. This encodes CASSQEIERTEQFF.

As concerns this clonotype: The CDR3 end shows no conserved phenylalanine or tryptophan, and so a read error is likely. The CDR3 protein is CASSFSGQGRSYEQYN. For the CDR3, the DNA is TGCGCCAGCAGCTTCTCCGGACAGGGAAGAAGCTACGAGCAGTACAAC. The chain is built from TRBV5-1 and TRBJ2-7, with 8 bases lining up with TRBD1. V shed 2 bases and J 3 bases; nucleotides not matched to a gene: 10. The CDR3 is 16 amino acids. From germline, CDR1 is SGHRS and CDR2 YFSETQ.

V gene TRBV5-1 combines with J gene TRBJ2-3; 8 bases fit TRBD2. The V segment lost 4 bases and the J segment 6 bases; nucleotides outside the gene matches: 7. Germline-derived CDR1 and CDR2 are SGHRS and YFSETQ. CDR3 size: 14 residues. The CDR3, as DNA: TGCGCCAGCAGCGGGACTAGGTTTGCGGATACGCAGTATTTT. This encodes CASSGTRFADTQYF. The entire variable domain, with the rest obtained from reference TRBV5-1 and TRBJ2-3, is as follows: KAGVTQTPRYLIKTRGQQVTLSCSPISGHRSVSWYQQTPGQGLQFLFEYFSETQRNKGNFPGRFSGRQFSNSRSEMNVSTLELGDSALYLCASSGTRFADTQYFGPGTRLTVL.

The chain joins TRBV7-9 to TRBJ1-1; maybe TRBD1 (5 bases). Germline assignment: CDR1 SEHNR and CDR2 FQNEAQ (reference sequence). Between the trimmed V and J ends, which lost 6 bases and 11 bases, there was a span of 16 bases. The CDR3 length is 12 residues. The CDR3 protein is CASRHSGSAAFF. The CDR3 DNA sequence: TGTGCCAGCAGGCATTCAGGGTCAGCGGCTTTCTTT.

This clonotype showed up just a few times. This CDR3 reads CASRRGHEQYF. The CDR3, as DNA: TGTGCCAGCAGAAGGGGCCACGAGCAGTACTTC. The chain combines TRBV27 with TRBJ2-7, with TRBD1 as a possible D gene (5 bases). The CDR3 has 11 amino acids. V was trimmed by 6 bases and J by 5 bases, leaving 8 bases between them. Germline V gives CDR1 MNHEY, CDR2 SMNVEV (reference sequence).

The chain recombines TRBV4-2 with TRBJ2-5, with 12 bases aligning to TRBD2. The assigned J gene may be wrong: the sequence end matches TRBJ2-7 better. Germline CDR1 and CDR2: LGHNA and YNFKEQ. This CDR3 has 15 amino acids. CDR3 coding DNA: TGTGCCAGCAGGGTCCTAGCGGGGGGGCGTTCCGAGCAGTACTTC. This gives the protein CASRVLAGGRSEQYF.

The chain couples TRBV27 to TRBJ2-5; D gene uncertain. The CDR3 is 13 amino acids. V was trimmed by 3 bases and J by 2 bases, leaving 7 bases between them. CDR1 and CDR2 (germline): MNHEY, SMNVEV (reference sequence). CDR3 bases: TGTGCCAGCAGTTTTGCCCCTCAAGAGACCCAGTACTTC. Protein sequence: CASSFAPQETQYF.

A note on this clonotype: A read error may be the cause here, since a much bigger clone is one base away. This chain connects TRBV29-1 to TRBJ2-7; D not resolved. The CDR3 runs to 12 residues. The V and J ends lost 0 bases and 3 bases respectively, with 6 bases between them. Germline V lookup: CDR1 SQVTM, CDR2 ANQGSEA. In nucleotides, the CDR3 is TGCAGCGTTGAAGATCAAGTCTACGAGCAGTACTTC. Its protein product is CSVEDQVYEQYF.

This clonotype occurred a few times. The chain employs TRBV6-5 and TRBJ2-7; D uncertain. This CDR3 region has 12 residues. Trimming pared 4 bases from V and 5 bases from J, leaving 9 bases between. Germline CDR1 reads MNHEY; CDR2 reads SVGAGI. The CDR3 sequence is CASSSWSDEQYF. The CDR3, as DNA: TGTGCCAGCAGTTCCTGGTCCGACGAGCAGTACTTC.

A single count supports this clonotype. The gene calls are TRBV3-1 and TRBJ1-4; 7 bases agree with TRBD1. J was trimmed by 3 bases and V by 3 bases; bases with no gene match: 7. CDR3 length: 16 amino acids. CDR1 is LGHDT, CDR2 YNNKEL, per germline (reference sequence). CDR3 sequence (DNA): TGTGCCAGCAGCCAGTTCCGGACAGGCGCTAATGAAAAACTGTTTTTT. Protein product: CASSQFRTGANEKLFF.

The chain employs TRBV4-3 and TRBJ2-4; D is uncertain. The V gene's germline CDR1 is LGHNA and CDR2 YSLEER. The CDR3 covers 14 residues. Trimming removed 0 bases at V and 9 bases at J, with 12 bases between. CDR3 amino acids: CASSQDRVDSIQYF. The CDR3 region has the DNA TGCGCCAGCAGCCAAGATCGAGTTGATAGCATTCAGTACTTC.

The CDR3, as DNA: TGCGCCAGCAGCCAAGATCCGGGGAGTCGCAATCAGCCCCAGCATTTT. This codes for CASSQDPGSRNQPQHF. This chain joins TRBV4-1 and TRBJ1-5; D remains unclear. CDR3 size: 16 residues. The V end was cut by 0 bases, the J end by 2 bases, with 11 bases between. Germline lookup yields CDR1 MGHRA and CDR2 YSYEKL.

This clonotype occurred once. This sequence may be a read error, since a much larger clone differs from it by one base. The chain has TRBV20-1 and TRBJ2-1; D unresolved. Germline V lookup: CDR1 DFQATT, CDR2 SNEGSKA (reference sequence). Trimming cost V 6 bases and J 10 bases, with 19 bases left between them. This CDR3 is built from 13 residues. The CDR3 DNA follows: TGCAGTGCCCCAATAACAGAAGGCAACGAGCAGTTCTTC. This encodes CSAPITEGNEQFF.

The chain recombines TRBV27 with TRBJ2-2; D gene ambiguous. Trimming left V 4 bases short and J 5 bases short, with 17 bases between. Germline CDR1 MNHEY, CDR2 SMNVEV (reference sequence). This CDR3 is 16 amino acids long. Here the CDR3 DNA reads TGTGCCAGCAGTTATGGACCTGGAATGGGAACCGGGGAGCTGTTTTTT. It encodes CASSYGPGMGTGELFF.

This sequence joins TRBV4-1 and TRBJ2-1; TRBD2 aligns across 8 bases. Germline assignment: CDR1 MGHRA and CDR2 YSYEKL. This CDR3 contains 17 residues. V gave up 3 bases and J gave up 4 bases; unmatched junction bases: 11. CDR3 bases: TGCGCCAGCAGCCACCTTGGGCGGGGGGCCGTTTACAATGAGCAGTTCTTC. This gives the protein CASSHLGRGAVYNEQFF.

This clonotype was detected only a few times. The chain couples TRBV21-1 to TRBJ2-3; the tabulated D call, TRBD1, remains unverified against the DNA. TRBV21-1 is a recognized pseudogene. CDR3 length equals 15 residues. CDR3 sequence reads: CASLSKKTGTDTQYF. The CDR3 DNA reads TGTGCCAGCCTCTCTAAGAAGACAGGCACAGATACGCAGTATTTT.

The CDR3 is CASSQEQGNTVDYEQYF. The CDR3 nucleotides are TGCGCCAGCAGCCAAGAGCAGGGAAATACGGTAGACTACGAGCAGTACTTC. The gene calls are TRBV4-1 and TRBJ2-7, with D perhaps TRBD1 (5 bases). The germline CDR1 and CDR2 sequences are MGHRA and YSYEKL. This CDR3 has 17 amino acids. V was clipped by 0 bases and J by 3 bases, with 18 bases between them.

The chain joins TRBV6-5 to TRBJ1-6; TRBD1 agrees at 9 bases. Per germline, CDR1 MNHEY and CDR2 SVGAGI. The ends lost 5 bases at V and 7 bases at J; junction bases unmatched: 6. This CDR3 comprises 15 residues. The CDR3 nucleotides are TGTGCCAGCAGTCACGGGACAGGGAAGAATTCACCCCTCCACTTT. Its protein product is CASSHGTGKNSPLHF.

The V call is TRBV24-1, the J call TRBJ2-5, with TRBD2 as a possible D gene (6 bases). V was shortened by 4 bases and J by 2 bases, with 10 bases between the two germline ends. The germline CDR1 and CDR2 sequences are KGHDR and SFDVKD. There are 14 residues in the CDR3. CDR3 amino acids: CATSDRDLQETQYF. The CDR3 DNA reads TGTGCCACCAGTGACCGGGACTTACAAGAGACCCAGTACTTC.

V is TRBV11-1 and J is TRBJ2-3; 9 bases match TRBD1. The V gene's germline CDR1 is SGHAT and CDR2 FQDESV (reference sequence). V dropped 5 bases and J dropped 2; count of bases not matched to a gene: 5. The CDR3 contains 15 residues. CDR3 sequence: CASSSWTGDTDTQYF. The CDR3 DNA is TGTGCCAGCAGCAGCTGGACAGGGGACACAGATACGCAGTATTTT.